This T cell receptor (beta chain) was documented in a study of T cells after posttransplantation cyclophosphamide. Regarding the study as a whole: Later post-transplant blood repertoires were often dominated by donor CD8+ memory clones. TRB overlap between skin or GI tissue T cells and blood was limited.

Treatment was busulfan-fludarabine conditioning, a marrow graft, and cyclophosphamide on days +3 and +4. The sample holds many counts of this clone. Antigen: not known. Libraries were prepared by immunoSEQ multiplex PCR; TCRdb keeps only in-frame clonotypes and omits some of them. The sample shows several thousand clones, none of them appearing just once. The TCR originated in a male patient in his 50s who received an allogeneic stem cell transplant from an unrelated donor, was CMV-positive, and had acute GVHD only. The graft donor may have contributed some T cells. The specimen was PBMCs, collected after allogeneic stem cell transplant with posttransplant cyclophosphamide.

The DNA of the CDR3 is TGTGCCAGCAGTGACAGTTATCAGCCCCAGCATTTT. Translation gives CASSDSYQPQHF. The chain joins TRBV6-6 to TRBJ1-5, with D perhaps matching TRBD1 (5 bases). The CDR3 has 12 residues. Trimming shortened V by 5 bases and J by 5 bases, and 7 bases separated the two germline ends. In germline, CDR1 is MNHNY, CDR2 SVGAGI (reference sequence).